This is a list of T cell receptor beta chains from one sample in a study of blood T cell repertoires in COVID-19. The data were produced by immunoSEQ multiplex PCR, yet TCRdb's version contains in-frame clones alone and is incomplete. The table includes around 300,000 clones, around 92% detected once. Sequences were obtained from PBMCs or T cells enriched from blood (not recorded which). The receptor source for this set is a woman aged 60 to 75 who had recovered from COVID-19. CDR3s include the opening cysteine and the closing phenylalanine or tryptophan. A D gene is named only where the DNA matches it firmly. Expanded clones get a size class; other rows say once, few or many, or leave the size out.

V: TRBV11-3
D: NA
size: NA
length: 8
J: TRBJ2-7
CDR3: CASSWPNF
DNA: TGTGCCAGCAGCTGGCCGAACTTC

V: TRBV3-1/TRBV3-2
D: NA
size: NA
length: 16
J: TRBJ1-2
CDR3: CASSQGPGVWASGYTF
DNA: TGTGCCAGCAGCCAAGGACCGGGTGTATGGGCTAGCGGCTACACCTTC

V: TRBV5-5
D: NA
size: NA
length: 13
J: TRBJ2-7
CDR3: CASKDTSSYEQYF
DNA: TGTGCCAGCAAAGACACGAGCTCCTACGAGCAGTACTTC

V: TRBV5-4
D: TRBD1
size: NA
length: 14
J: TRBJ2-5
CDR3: CAFTGATPGETQYF
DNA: TGTGCCTTCACAGGGGCTACGCCGGGGGAGACCCAGTACTTC

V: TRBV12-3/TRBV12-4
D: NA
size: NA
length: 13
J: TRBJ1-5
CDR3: CASSPFSNQPQHF
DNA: TGTGCCAGCAGTCCATTCAGCAATCAGCCCCAGCATTTT

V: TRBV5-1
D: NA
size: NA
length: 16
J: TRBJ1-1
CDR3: CASSLRVFTANTEAFF
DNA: TGCGCCAGCAGCTTGCGGGTGTTTACGGCGAACACTGAAGCTTTCTTT

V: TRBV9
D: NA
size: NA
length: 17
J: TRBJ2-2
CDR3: CASSVVGTSPSTGELFF
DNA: TGTGCCAGCAGCGTAGTAGGGACATCCCCCTCCACCGGGGAGCTGTTTTTT

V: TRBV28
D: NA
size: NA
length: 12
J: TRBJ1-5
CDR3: CASSFGREPQHF
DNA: TGTGCCAGCAGTTTTGGCCGGGAACCCCAGCATTTT

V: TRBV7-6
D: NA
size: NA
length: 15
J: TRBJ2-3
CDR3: CASSLDLTSTDTQYF
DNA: TGTGCCAGCAGCTTAGACCTGACTAGCACAGATACGCAGTATTTT

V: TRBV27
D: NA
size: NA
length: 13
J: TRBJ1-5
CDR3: CASSLSSLQPQHF
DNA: TGTGCCAGCAGTTTATCCTCACTTCAGCCCCAGCATTTT

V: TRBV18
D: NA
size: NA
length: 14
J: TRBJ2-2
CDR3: CASSPTEATGELFF
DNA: TGTGCCAGCTCACCAACGGAGGCAACCGGGGAGCTGTTTTTT

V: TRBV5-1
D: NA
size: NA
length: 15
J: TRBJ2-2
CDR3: CAASRSGSNTGELFF
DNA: TGCGCCGCCAGCCGGTCGGGATCCAACACCGGGGAGCTGTTTTTT

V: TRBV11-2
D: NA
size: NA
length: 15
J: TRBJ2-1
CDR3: CASTTSRGGDYEQFF
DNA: TGTGCCAGCACCACCTCGAGGGGGGGTGATTATGAGCAGTTCTTC

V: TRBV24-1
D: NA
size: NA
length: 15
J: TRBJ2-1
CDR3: CATSVTGHTYNEQFF
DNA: TGTGCCACCAGTGTTACGGGACATACCTACAATGAGCAGTTCTTC

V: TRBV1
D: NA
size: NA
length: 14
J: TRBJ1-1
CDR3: CTSSPRQGSTEAFF
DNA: TGCACCAGCAGCCCCCGACAGGGGAGCACTGAAGCTTTCTTT

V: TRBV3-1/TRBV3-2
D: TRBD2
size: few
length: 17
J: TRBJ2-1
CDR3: CASSLKNRGLLTYEQFF
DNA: TGTGCCAGCAGCCTAAAGAATCGGGGACTATTGACCTACGAGCAGTTCTTC

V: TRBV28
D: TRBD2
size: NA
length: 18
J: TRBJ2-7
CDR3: CASSPAGLAGRSSYEQYF
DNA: TGTGCCAGCAGCCCAGCGGGACTAGCGGGCAGGAGCTCCTACGAGCAGTACTTC

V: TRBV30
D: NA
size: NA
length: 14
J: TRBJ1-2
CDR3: CACHLTPDFYGYTF
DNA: TGTGCCTGCCACTTGACGCCAGACTTCTATGGCTACACCTTC

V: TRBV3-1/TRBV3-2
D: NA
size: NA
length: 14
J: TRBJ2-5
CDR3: CASSLLSGQETQYF
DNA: TGTGCCAGCAGCCTTCTTAGCGGCCAAGAGACCCAGTACTTC

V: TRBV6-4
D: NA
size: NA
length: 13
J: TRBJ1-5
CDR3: CASSTGRDQPQHF
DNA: TGTGCCAGCAGTACAGGGCGGGATCAGCCCCAGCATTTT

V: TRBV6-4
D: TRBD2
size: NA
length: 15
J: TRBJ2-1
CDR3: CASSVSGTSRDEQFF
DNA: TGTGCCAGCTCAGTTTCTGGGACTAGTCGCGATGAGCAGTTCTTC

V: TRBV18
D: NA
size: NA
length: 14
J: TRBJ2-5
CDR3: CASSQRSGWETQYF
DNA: TGTGCCAGCTCTCAGAGGTCGGGTTGGGAGACCCAGTACTTC